These T cell receptor beta chains were read from a single sample in a study of T cells in Graves' hyperthyroidism and ophthalmopathy. TCRdb redid the calling of the multiplex PCR reads with MiXCR, one entry per CDR3 protein. Of some 600,000 distinct CDR3 sequences listed, around 45% are singletons. Source material: peripheral blood or thyroid tissue (not recorded which). The receptors derive from a woman aged 18-29 years with Graves' hyperthyroidism. Both conserved end residues are part of each CDR3. Fields, in order: D gene, clone size, V gene, J gene, CDR3 protein, CDR3 DNA. The D gene is left open where the match is weak. Clone size is stated in some rows and not others, as once, few, many or a class when expanded.

TRBD1	few	TRBV10-1	TRBJ1-1	CASSATQGKNTEAFF	TGCGCCAGCAGTGCGACACAGGGGAAGAACACTGAAGCTTTCTTT
.	.	TRBV2	TRBJ1-1	CASNDSGRYGTEAFF	TGTGCCAGCAACGACAGCGGACGGTATGGCACTGAAGCTTTCTTT
.	few	TRBV7-9	TRBJ1-3	CASREIKEGYRNTIYF	TGTGCCAGCAGGGAGATAAAGGAAGGGTATCGAAACACCATATATTTT
.	.	TRBV15	TRBJ1-2	CATSSWDNYGYTF	TGTGCCACCAGCAGTTGGGACAACTATGGCTACACCTTC
.	.	TRBV24-1	TRBJ2-4	CATSDSGRPQDIQYF	TGTGCCACCAGTGACTCAGGGAGGCCCCAAGACATTCAGTACTTC
TRBD2	.	TRBV7-6	TRBJ2-7	CASSQDRRLAGPRTGEQYF	TGTGCCAGCAGCCAAGATCGTCGCCTAGCGGGGCCGCGGACTGGCGAGCAGTACTTC
.	few	TRBV2	TRBJ1-5	CASSEAGINQPQHF	TGTGCCAGCAGTGAAGCCGGGATCAATCAGCCCCAGCATTTT
.	many	TRBV29-1	TRBJ1-2	CSVEQGNGYTF	TGCAGCGTTGAACAGGGGAATGGCTACACCTTC
TRBD1	.	TRBV7-9	TRBJ1-4	CASRQGAKEKLFF	TGTGCCAGCAGGCAGGGGGCGAAGGAAAAACTGTTTTTT
TRBD2	.	TRBV5-1	TRBJ2-7	CASAAASGTSYEQYF	TGCGCCAGCGCAGCAGCTAGCGGGACCTCCTACGAGCAGTACTTC
TRBD1	many	TRBV24-1	TRBJ1-2	CATSDGSARGYGYTF	TGTGCCACCAGTGATGGTAGTGCCAGGGGGTATGGCTACACCTTC
.	.	TRBV29-1	TRBJ2-7	CSERVEQYF	TGCAGTGAAAGGGTCGAGCAGTACTTC
TRBD1	.	TRBV6-5	TRBJ1-2	CASRQGVRGYTF	TGTGCCAGCAGACAGGGGGTACGAGGCTACACCTTC
.	many	TRBV20-1	TRBJ1-1	CSARDQETLTEAFF	TGCAGTGCTAGGGACCAGGAGACCCTAACTGAAGCTTTCTTT
.	.	TRBV5-4	TRBJ2-3	CASSPDRTDTQYF	TGTGCCAGCAGCCCCGACAGGACAGATACGCAGTATTTT
.	.	TRBV15	TRBJ1-4	CATRSCPSGMNEKLFF	TGTGCCACCAGGAGTTGCCCCTCAGGGATGAATGAAAAACTGTTTTTT
.	.	TRBV2	TRBJ1-3	CASSFQDSLSGNTIYF	TGTGCCAGCAGTTTCCAGGACAGCCTCTCTGGAAACACCATATATTTT
.	few	TRBV29-1	TRBJ1-1	CSVEGTEAFF	TGCAGCGTTGAAGGGACTGAAGCTTTCTTT
.	few	TRBV24-1	TRBJ1-1	CATGNGNTEAFF	TGTGCCACGGGAAACGGGAACACTGAAGCTTTCTTT
TRBD1	.	TRBV29-1	TRBJ2-7	CSVESRGLSYEQYF	TGCAGCGTTGAAAGCAGGGGGCTTTCCTACGAGCAGTACTTC
.	.	TRBV7-6	TRBJ2-5	CACSSPVRQVTQYF	TGTGCCTGCAGCTCTCCGGTCCGGCAAGTGACCCAGTACTTC
.	.	TRBV7-2	TRBJ2-2	CASTFLGGNTGELFF	TGTGCCAGCACCTTCTTAGGTGGTAACACCGGGGAGCTGTTTTTT
TRBD2	many	TRBV7-3	TRBJ2-5	CASSRGLAETQYF	TGTGCCAGCAGTCGCGGACTAGCGGAGACCCAGTACTTC
.	few	TRBV12-3/TRBV12-4	TRBJ2-7	CASSWTGTEQYF	TGTGCCAGCAGTTGGACGGGCACCGAGCAGTACTTC
.	.	TRBV25-1	TRBJ1-4	CASSRGGLNEKLFF	TGTGCCAGCAGCAGGGGAGGGTTGAATGAAAAACTGTTTTTT
TRBD2	once	TRBV5-4	TRBJ2-5	CASSLSTSGLRETQYF	TGTGCCAGCAGCTTGTCGACTAGCGGCCTTCGGGAGACCCAGTACTTC
.	.	TRBV9	TRBJ1-3	CASSVVPASGNTIYF	TGTGCCAGCAGCGTAGTCCCAGCCTCTGGAAACACCATATATTTT
.	many	TRBV24-1	TRBJ1-1	CATSDPDTEAFF	TGTGCCACCAGTGACCCGGACACTGAAGCTTTCTTT
TRBD1	.	TRBV24-1	TRBJ1-4	CATSEPGQSNEKLFF	TGTGCCACCAGTGAACCGGGACAGTCTAATGAAAAACTGTTTTTT
.	.	TRBV7-9	TRBJ1-3	CASSYERAGNTIYF	TGTGCCAGCAGCTATGAGAGGGCTGGAAACACCATATATTTT
.	.	TRBV7-9	TRBJ1-2	CASSQEENQNYGYTF	TGCGCCAGCAGCCAAGAAGAGAACCAAAACTATGGCTACACCTTC
TRBD1	many	TRBV10-2	TRBJ2-7	CASTDRVPYEQYF	TGCGCCAGCACGGACAGGGTGCCCTACGAGCAGTACTTC
.	.	TRBV10-3	TRBJ1-1	CAISAAGASEAFF	TGTGCCATCAGTGCGGCAGGAGCCAGTGAAGCTTTCTTT
.	many	TRBV7-9	TRBJ1-2	CASSLGAGENYGYTF	TGTGCCAGCAGCTTAGGGGCAGGGGAGAACTATGGCTACACCTTC
TRBD1	.	TRBV19	TRBJ2-7	CAIREPGQVLYEQYF	TGTGCCATCAGGGAACCGGGACAGGTTCTCTACGAGCAGTACTTC
.	.	TRBV29-1	TRBJ1-2	CSAVGGDYGYTF	TGCAGCGCGGTGGGGGGCGACTATGGCTACACCTTC
.	few	TRBV7-8	TRBJ1-4	CASTLGSDEKLFF	TGTGCCAGCACCTTGGGCAGTGATGAAAAACTGTTTTTT
.	many	TRBV9	TRBJ2-5	CASSVAGWETQYF	TGTGCCAGCAGCGTAGCGGGATGGGAGACCCAGTACTTC
.	few	TRBV7-9	TRBJ1-1	CASSQVKGKAEAFF	TGCGCCAGCAGCCAAGTGAAGGGTAAGGCTGAAGCTTTCTTT
.	many	TRBV9	TRBJ1-2	CASSPGRAYGYTF	TGTGCCAGCAGCCCTGGCAGGGCCTATGGCTACACCTTC
.	.	TRBV2	TRBJ2-3	CASSVNAVDDTQYF	TGTGCCAGCAGTGTAAATGCTGTCGACGATACGCAGTATTTT
TRBD1	.	TRBV2	TRBJ1-2	CASSLGLKGTEDGYTF	TGTGCCAGCAGCTTAGGCCTAAAGGGGACAGAGGATGGCTACACCTTC
.	.	TRBV12-3/TRBV12-4	TRBJ2-2	CASSLMLPTGELFF	TGTGCCAGCAGTTTGATGCTACCTACCGGGGAGCTGTTTTTT
.	.	TRBV7-9	TRBJ1-2	CASSLAGGDMAGYTF	TGTGCCAGCAGCTTGGCTGGGGGGGATATGGCTGGCTACACCTTC
TRBD1	.	TRBV24-1	TRBJ1-5	CATSDHRGSYEHF	TGTGCCACCAGTGATCACAGGGGTTCCTACGAGCATTTT
TRBD1	few	TRBV10-2	TRBJ1-4	CASGPRDSANEKLFF	TGCGCCAGCGGGCCACGGGACAGCGCTAATGAAAAACTGTTTTTT
TRBD1	.	TRBV19	TRBJ1-1	CASNRGRVTEAFF	TGTGCCAGTAACAGGGGGCGCGTCACTGAAGCTTTCTTT